Listed below are T cell receptor beta chains from one sample, sequenced in a study of tumour-infiltrating T cells in Burkitt lymphoma. The data were produced by immunoSEQ multiplex PCR, yet TCRdb's version contains in-frame clones alone and is incomplete. Of several thousand clones listed, under 90% are singletons. Sequencing input: tumor tissue. All receptors derive from a human donor with Burkitt lymphoma. The CDR3 runs from the conserved cysteine through the conserved F or W. A D gene is named only where the DNA matches it firmly. Size is stated for part of the rows, as once, few or many counts, or as a class when the clone is expanded.

d_gene	v_gene	j_gene	abundance	CDR3aa	CDR3nt
-	TRBV5-6	TRBJ2-7	-	CASSWGLGREQYF	TGTGCCAGCAGCTGGGGACTGGGGCGCGAGCAGTACTTC
TRBD1	TRBV2	TRBJ2-7	few	CASSEPGGSEQYF	TGTGCCAGCAGTGAACCAGGGGGCAGCGAGCAGTACTTC
-	TRBV2	TRBJ1-5	-	CASSDSHQPQHF	TGTGCCAGCAGTGACAGCCATCAGCCCCAGCATTTT
-	TRBV5-4	TRBJ2-5	few	CASSPQSRRTQETQYF	TGTGCCAGCAGTCCCCAAAGTCGCCGGACGCAAGAGACCCAGTACTTC
TRBD1	TRBV29-1	TRBJ2-7	few	CSVGTGEIYEQYF	TGCAGCGTGGGGACAGGGGAAATTTACGAGCAGTACTTC
TRBD2	TRBV4-2	TRBJ2-1	-	CASSQDGTSGYNEQFF	TGTGCCAGCAGCCAAGATGGGACTAGCGGCTACAATGAGCAGTTCTTC
-	TRBV5-1	TRBJ1-1	few	CASSLVSNTEAFF	TGCGCCAGCAGCTTGGTTAGTAACACTGAAGCTTTCTTT
TRBD1	TRBV27	TRBJ1-2	-	CASSPPDREYLTF	TGTGCCAGCAGTCCGCCGGACAGGGAATATTTGACCTTC
TRBD2	TRBV18	TRBJ2-5	-	CASSPGAGEETQYF	TGTGCCAGCTCACCGGGTGCGGGAGAAGAGACCCAGTACTTC
-	TRBV2	TRBJ1-5	-	CASSTRPGSKGDPQHF	TGTGCCAGCAGTACCCGGCCCGGGTCCAAGGGCGATCCCCAGCATTTT
-	TRBV5-1	TRBJ2-1	-	CASSLAIHSSYNEQFF	TGCGCCAGCAGCTTGGCCATTCATAGCTCCTACAATGAGCAGTTCTTC
TRBD1	TRBV2	TRBJ2-3	-	CASSEGTGGPDTQYF	TGTGCCAGCAGTGAAGGGACAGGGGGCCCAGATACGCAGTATTTT
-	TRBV7-8	TRBJ1-1	few	CASSRRGNTEAFF	TGTGCCAGCAGCCGCAGGGGGAACACTGAAGCTTTCTTT
-	TRBV29-1	TRBJ2-2	-	CSVRNTNTGELFF	TGCAGCGTTAGAAATACGAACACCGGGGAGCTGTTTTTT
-	TRBV2	TRBJ1-5	-	CASSELPNQPQHF	TGTGCCAGCAGTGAACTCCCCAATCAGCCCCAGCATTTT
TRBD2	TRBV7-2	TRBJ2-1	few	CASSLGLAGVNEQFF	TGTGCCAGCAGCTTGGGACTAGCGGGAGTCAATGAGCAGTTCTTC
-	TRBV12-5	TRBJ2-7	-	CASGSRGEQYF	TGTGCTAGTGGTTCTCGCGGGGAGCAGTACTTC
-	TRBV7-9	TRBJ1-1	-	CASSLLWDTEAFF	TGTGCCAGCAGCTTACTTTGGGACACTGAAGCTTTCTTT
TRBD1	TRBV18	TRBJ1-4	-	CASSQDRGLANEKLFF	TGTGCCAGCTCACAGGACAGGGGACTAGCTAATGAAAAACTGTTTTTT
-	TRBV6-5	TRBJ1-3	few	CASSTTDSGNTIYF	TGTGCCAGCAGCACGACAGACTCTGGAAACACCATATATTTT
-	TRBV19	TRBJ2-3	-	CASSSGGLSTDTQYF	TGTGCCAGTAGTAGCGGGGGCCTTAGCACAGATACGCAGTATTTT
-	TRBV15	TRBJ2-1	-	CATSRDGLGNEQFF	TGTGCCACCAGCAGAGATGGGTTGGGGAATGAGCAGTTCTTC